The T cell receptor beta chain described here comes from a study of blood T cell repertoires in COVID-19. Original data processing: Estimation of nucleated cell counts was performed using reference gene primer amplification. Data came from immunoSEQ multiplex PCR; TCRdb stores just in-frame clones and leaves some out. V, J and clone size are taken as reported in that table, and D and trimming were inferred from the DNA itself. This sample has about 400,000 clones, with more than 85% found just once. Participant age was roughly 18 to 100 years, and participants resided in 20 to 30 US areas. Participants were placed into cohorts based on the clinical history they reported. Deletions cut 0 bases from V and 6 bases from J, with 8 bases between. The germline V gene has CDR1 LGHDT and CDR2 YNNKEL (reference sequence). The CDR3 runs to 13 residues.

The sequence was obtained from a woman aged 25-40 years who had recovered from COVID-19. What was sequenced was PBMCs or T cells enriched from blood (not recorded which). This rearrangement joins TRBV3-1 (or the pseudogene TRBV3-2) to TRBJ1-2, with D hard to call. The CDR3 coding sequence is TGTGCCAGCAGCCAAGATCGGAGGGATGGCTACACCTTC. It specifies CASSQDRRDGYTF.